The present T cell receptor (beta chain) was sequenced within a study of blood T cell repertoires in COVID-19. Whole-study context: Acute and convalescent COVID-19 specimens originated in the United States, Italy and Spain. The cDNA or gDNA used as material had been derived from T cells, B-cell-depleted T cells, or PBMCs.

Per the original methods: Amplifying reference gene primers gave estimates of nucleated cell counts. The assay was immunoSEQ multiplex PCR, and TCRdb's table has in-frame clones only and misses some. The V and J calls and clone size are taken from that table; D and trimming were inferred from the DNA. The profile shows about 120,000 clones, roughly 78% of them singletons. CDR1 PRHDT and CDR2 FYEKMQ come from the germline V gene (reference sequence). The CDR3 covers 14 residues. The V end lost 0 bases, the J end lost 5 bases, and 8 bases lay between the germline ends. This TCR was sampled from a man in his sixties with active or convalescent COVID-19. Source material: peripheral blood. The V and J genes are TRBV13 and TRBJ1-5; a possible D gene is TRBD1 (5 bases). In DNA, the CDR3 is TGTGCCAGCAGCTTAGGGTGGGGCGATCAGCCCCAGCATTTT. Translation gives CASSLGWGDQPQHF.